These 24 T cell receptor beta chains were all obtained from the same sample, sequenced in a study of Ad26.COV2.S vaccination and SARS-CoV-2 variants. The table came from immunoSEQ multiplex PCR; TCRdb's copy has only in-frame clones and leaves some out. Of 250,000 to 300,000 clones in the sample, around 87% were seen once. The sample's treatment: 15 to 20 received Ad26.COV2.S at low or high dose, single or two shots; roughly five received placebo; per-sample allocation not given. Samples came from day 63 after the first vaccine or placebo injection. The sample consisted of peripheral blood, taken in a trial of Ad26.COV2.S vaccine versus placebo. The source is a person between 18 and 59 years old who received the Ad26.COV2.S COVID-19 vaccine or a placebo.

This chain uses TRBV6-4 with TRBJ1-1; TRBD1 aligns across 7 bases. CDR1 MRHNA and CDR2 SNTAGT come from the germline V gene. CDR3 length: 16 residues. The V and J ends lost 0 bases and 3 bases, in that order; junction bases with no gene match: 7. The CDR3 reads CASSDSRRQGDTEAFF. The CDR3 nucleotides are TGTGCCAGCAGTGACTCGAGGAGGCAGGGGGACACTGAAGCTTTCTTT.

CDR3 residues: CASSIGRTGNTIYF. The CDR3 DNA follows: TGTGCCAGCAGTATCGGACGGACTGGAAACACCATATATTTT. The V and J genes are TRBV2 and TRBJ1-3; D remains unclear. Germline-derived CDR1 and CDR2 are SNHLY and FYNNEI. CDR3 size: 14 residues. V lost 5 bases to trimming and J lost 2 bases, with 10 bases between them.

The V gene is TRBV27, the J gene TRBJ2-7, with 10 bases that match TRBD1. Germline loops: CDR1 MNHEY, CDR2 SMNVEV (reference sequence). V shed 6 bases and J 5 bases; nucleotides not matched to a gene: 4. The CDR3 spans 13 residues. This chain's CDR3 is CASSPGQGNEQYF. For the CDR3, the DNA is TGTGCCAGCAGCCCGGGACAGGGGAACGAGCAGTACTTC.

This sequence joins TRBV27 and TRBJ1-1; perhaps TRBD1 as D (5 bases). Germline CDR1 MNHEY, CDR2 SMNVEV (reference sequence). This CDR3 comprises 15 residues. With 6 bases removed from V and 1 base from J, the gap between germline ends came to 15 bases. DNA for the CDR3: TGTGCCAGCAGCTTCGTGGGACCTTCGAACACTGAAGCTTTCTTT. This gives the protein CASSFVGPSNTEAFF.

The chain joins TRBV7-8 to TRBJ2-5, with D hard to call. The CDR3 consists of 13 residues. Per the germline V gene, CDR1 is SGHVS and CDR2 is FQNEAQ. V was shortened by 3 bases and J by 2 bases, with 7 bases between the two germline ends. CDR3 nucleotide sequence: TGTGCCAGCAGCTTTGGCAGGCAAGAGACCCAGTACTTC. It is translated as CASSFGRQETQYF. Full variable domain (missing parts from reference TRBV7-8 and TRBJ2-5): GAGVSQSPRYKVAKRGQDVALRCDPISGHVSLFWYQQALGQGPEFLTYFQNEAQLDKSGLPSDRFFAERPEGSVSTLKIQRTQQEDSAVYLCASSFGRQETQYFGPGTRLLVL.

This clone was picked up one time. This rearrangement joins TRBV27 to TRBJ1-1; D is undetermined. The germline gives CDR1 MNHEY, CDR2 SMNVEV (reference sequence). This CDR3 region has 13 residues. The V and J ends lost 5 bases and 4 bases respectively, with 11 bases between them. The DNA for the CDR3 is TGTGCCAGCAGTCACGGACCCGGCACTGAAGCTTTCTTT. It is translated as CASSHGPGTEAFF.

V usage is TRBV10-3 and J usage is TRBJ2-5, with D possibly called TRBD1 or TRBD2 (6 bases each). This CDR3 contains 13 residues. V gave up 8 bases and J gave up 0 bases, with 10 bases separating them. Germline assignment: CDR1 ENHRY and CDR2 SYGVKD. The CDR3 coding sequence is TGTGCCATCCAAGGGGGGTACCAAGAGACCCAGTACTTC. Protein: CAIQGGYQETQYF.

The chain carries TRBV3-1 (or the pseudogene TRBV3-2) and TRBJ1-1; D remains ambiguous. Per germline, CDR1 LGHDT and CDR2 YNNKEL (reference sequence). The CDR3 has 12 residues. V lost 0 bases and J 8 bases, leaving 7 bases between the germline ends. The CDR3 sequence is CASSQEGREAFF. The DNA for the CDR3 is TGTGCCAGCAGCCAAGAGGGCAGGGAAGCTTTCTTT.

The J gene is TRBJ2-3, the V gene TRBV5-4; TRBD2 matches at 13 bases. Trimming at V came to 0 bases and at J to 2 bases, leaving 9 bases not matched to a gene. CDR1 is SGHNT and CDR2 is YYREEE in the germline V gene (reference sequence). The CDR3 runs 19 residues. CDR3 sequence (DNA): TGTGCCAGCAGCTTGGCCAGCACTAGCGGGGGGGGACCCACAGATACGCAGTATTTT. Its protein is CASSLASTSGGGPTDTQYF.

The chain couples TRBV28 to TRBJ1-5; D gene uncertain. In germline, CDR1 is MDHEN, CDR2 SYDVKM. V was shortened by 8 bases and J by 4 bases, with 12 bases between the two germline ends. This CDR3 is 13 amino acids long. The CDR3 sequence: CASRIHRNQPQHF. In nucleotides, the CDR3 is TGTGCCAGCCGGATACATCGGAATCAGCCCCAGCATTTT.

This sequence joins TRBV30 and TRBJ1-2, with D possibly matching TRBD1 (6 bases). The CDR3 contains 15 residues. Trimming stripped 0 bases from V and 3 bases from J, with 14 bases between. Germline V CDR1 and CDR2: GTSNPN, SVGIG (reference sequence). The DNA of the CDR3 is TGTGCCTGGAGTGTACGGGGGGGCGCTCACTATGGCTACACCTTC. Protein product: CAWSVRGGAHYGYTF.

The chain joins TRBV5-4 to TRBJ1-1; D may be TRBD1 (6 bases). V was cut by 1 base and J by 1 base, with 8 bases left in between. This CDR3 is built from 14 residues. CDR1 SGHNT and CDR2 YYREEE come from the germline V gene (reference sequence). The CDR3 here is CASSLQGQNTEAFF. For the CDR3, the DNA is TGTGCCAGCAGCTTGCAGGGACAGAACACTGAAGCTTTCTTT.

This sequence joins TRBV18 and TRBJ1-6; maybe TRBD1 (6 bases). With 1 base removed from V and 8 bases from J, the gap between germline ends came to 12 bases. The CDR3 runs 15 residues. The germline gives CDR1 KGHSH, CDR2 LQKENI. This chain's CDR3 is CASSPQDRMDSPLHF. In nucleotides, the CDR3 is TGTGCCAGCTCACCACAGGACAGAATGGATTCACCCCTCCACTTT.

The rearrangement links TRBV3-1 (or the pseudogene TRBV3-2) to TRBJ1-3; 9 bases are shared with TRBD1. CDR1 is LGHDT and CDR2 is YNNKEL in the germline V gene (reference sequence). The CDR3 is 14 amino acids. Trimming at V came to 0 bases and at J to 7 bases, leaving 1 base not matched to a gene. The CDR3 region has the DNA TGTGCCAGCAGCCAAGATGGGACAGGGAACACCATATATTTT. It encodes CASSQDGTGNTIYF.

This chain's CDR3 is CASSALGGGAAEAFF. The CDR3 nucleotides read TGTGCCAGCAGCGCCCTTGGGGGGGGCGCCGCTGAAGCTTTCTTT. V and J are TRBV9 and TRBJ1-1; TRBD1 might be the D (6 bases). The CDR3 has 15 residues. Trimming shortened V by 3 bases and J by 6 bases, and 18 bases separated the two germline ends. The V gene's germline CDR1 is SGDLS and CDR2 YYNGEE.

The V and J genes are TRBV7-2 and TRBJ2-7, with 7 bases lining up with TRBD1. V shed 4 bases, J shed 3 bases, and the junction held 6 bases outside the gene matches. From germline, CDR1 is SGHTA and CDR2 FQGNSA. This CDR3 spans 14 amino acids. Written as DNA, the CDR3 is TGTGCCAGCAGCTCCCCGGGACAGATCTACGAGCAGTACTTC. Translation: CASSSPGQIYEQYF.

The V and J genes are TRBV7-6 and TRBJ1-1, with D uncertain. Trimming left V 5 bases short and J 4 bases short, with 14 bases between. The CDR3 contains 14 residues. The germline gives CDR1 SGHVS, CDR2 FNYEAQ. This CDR3 is CASSPAWVGTEAFF. CDR3 sequence (DNA): TGTGCCAGCAGCCCCGCCTGGGTGGGCACTGAAGCTTTCTTT.

This clone showed up just once. This chain links TRBV6-5 with TRBJ2-7; TRBD2 might be the D (5 bases). The CDR3 has 14 amino acids. Germline V gene sequence: CDR1 MNHEY, CDR2 SVGAGI. Trimming removed 6 bases from V and 1 base from J, with 13 bases in between. CDR3 in DNA: TGTGCCAGCAGGACGACATGGACTTCCTACGAGCAGTACTTC. It specifies CASRTTWTSYEQYF.

The V call is TRBV9, the J call TRBJ1-6, with a weak D call TRBD1 (6 bases). The germline V gene encodes CDR1 SGDLS and CDR2 YYNGEE. V lost 3 bases to trimming and J lost 6 bases, with 13 bases between them. The CDR3 runs to 15 residues. In nucleotides, the CDR3 is TGTGCCAGCAGCGCTTCCGGGACAAGTAATTCACCCCTCCACTTT. Its translation is CASSASGTSNSPLHF.

The chain joins TRBV5-6 to TRBJ2-1; the D gene is possibly TRBD2 (5 bases). The CDR3 consists of 14 residues. V was trimmed by 2 bases and J by 7 bases, leaving 13 bases between them. Germline V gene sequence: CDR1 SGHDT, CDR2 YYEEEE. CDR3 sequence: CASSFDYAMNEQFF. The CDR3 region has the DNA TGTGCCAGCAGCTTTGACTATGCCATGAATGAGCAGTTCTTC.

The sample holds a few counts of this clone. For the CDR3, the DNA is TGTGCCAGCAGGAGGACTAGCGGGACCTACGAGCAGTACTTC. Its translation: CASRRTSGTYEQYF. The genes are TRBV6-5 and TRBJ2-7; TRBD2 agrees at 12 bases. CDR1 MNHEY and CDR2 SVGAGI come from the germline V gene. V lost 6 bases and J lost 2; bases outside the gene matches: 2. This CDR3 spans 14 amino acids.

The chain carries TRBV11-2 and TRBJ2-7, with a tentative D call TRBD2 (5 bases). V lost 5 bases and J lost 3, with 8 bases in between. Per the germline V gene, CDR1 is SGHAT and CDR2 is FQNNGV. This CDR3 is built from 12 residues. The CDR3 nucleotides are TGTGCCAGCAGCCAGGAGGTCTACGAGCAGTACTTC. Protein sequence: CASSQEVYEQYF.

This chain uses TRBV7-8 with TRBJ1-1, with D possibly being TRBD1 (5 bases). Germline-derived CDR1 and CDR2 are SGHVS and FQNEAQ. The length of the CDR3 is 11 residues. V shed 5 bases and J shed 11 bases, with 12 bases lying between them. The CDR3, as DNA: TGTGCCAGCAGCGAGGGGAGGGATGCTTTCTTT. Translating gives CASSEGRDAFF.

This clone was detected once. The CDR3 region has the DNA TGTGCCAGCAGCTTGTACGGTTCCGGGGGCTACACCTTC. Translation: CASSLYGSGGYTF. The V gene is TRBV5-6, the J gene TRBJ1-2; no definite D call. The CDR3 is 13 residues long. Trimming left V 1 base short and J 8 bases short, with 12 bases between. The V gene's germline CDR1 is SGHDT and CDR2 YYEEEE.